A selection of T cell receptor beta chains follows, all from one sample in a study of vaccination effects on CD4 cells after COVID-19. These receptors lack a known antigen. Assay used: immunoSEQ multiplex PCR; TCRdb lists only in-frame clones, some missing. This sample has 30,000 to 40,000 clones; 65% to 75% occur once, and the top ten carry around 10%. The source material was CD4+ T cells from PBMCs cultured with HCoV-229E spike peptides, sampled after COVID-19 vaccination. The receptors stem from a human donor who received a COVID-19 vaccine. CDR3s include the opening cysteine and the closing phenylalanine or tryptophan. The order of the fields is J gene, V gene, CDR3 protein.

J gene: TRBJ1-1; V gene: TRBV5-6; CDR3 protein: CASSLGQLLWTEAFF
J gene: TRBJ1-4; V gene: TRBV7-8; CDR3 protein: CASSLEDKKYEKLFF
J gene: TRBJ1-1; V gene: TRBV15; CDR3 protein: CATSRERRRTNTEAFF
J gene: TRBJ2-2; V gene: TRBV5-6; CDR3 protein: CASSSVIRDRNTGELFF
J gene: TRBJ2-1; V gene: TRBV2; CDR3 protein: CASSEVRSTGGEQFF
J gene: TRBJ1-2; V gene: TRBV5-6; CDR3 protein: CASVPLGTGGYGYTF
J gene: TRBJ1-2; V gene: TRBV4-1; CDR3 protein: CASSPPGTGGAGYGYTF
J gene: TRBJ2-2; V gene: TRBV9; CDR3 protein: CASSVAPPSGGTGELFF
J gene: TRBJ2-3; V gene: TRBV19; CDR3 protein: CASSIGGAPDTQYF
J gene: TRBJ2-7; V gene: TRBV5-1; CDR3 protein: CASSLGTALYEQYF
J gene: TRBJ2-3; V gene: TRBV11-3; CDR3 protein: CASSPEGGPMYSQYF
J gene: TRBJ2-7; V gene: TRBV19; CDR3 protein: CASSIGTGEQYF
J gene: TRBJ2-6; V gene: TRBV10-3; CDR3 protein: CAIRGGRDRGSSGANVLTF
J gene: TRBJ1-1; V gene: TRBV6-5; CDR3 protein: CASRDRGLNTEAFF
J gene: TRBJ1-2; V gene: TRBV6-5; CDR3 protein: CASFNRDRRNYGYTF
J gene: TRBJ2-3; V gene: TRBV4-1; CDR3 protein: CASSRGLAGNTDTQYF
J gene: TRBJ2-2; V gene: TRBV5-5; CDR3 protein: CASSQQRSGTGELFF
J gene: TRBJ2-7; V gene: TRBV3-1/TRBV3-2; CDR3 protein: CASSQEGSSYEQYF
J gene: TRBJ1-2; V gene: TRBV18; CDR3 protein: CVSSRGADTKTYGYTF
J gene: TRBJ1-5; V gene: TRBV23-1; CDR3 protein: CASSQRLAGPLLAQHF
J gene: TRBJ2-5; V gene: TRBV29-1; CDR3 protein: CSGAGGGDETQYF
J gene: TRBJ1-4; V gene: TRBV9; CDR3 protein: CASSARQGDEKLFF
J gene: TRBJ2-7; V gene: TRBV15; CDR3 protein: CATSRETHSPYEQYF
J gene: TRBJ2-1; V gene: TRBV5-1; CDR3 protein: CASSLGQGPYNEQFF
J gene: TRBJ2-2; V gene: TRBV7-8; CDR3 protein: CASSLVPQGATGELFF
J gene: TRBJ1-5; V gene: TRBV15; CDR3 protein: CATSRDPGGNQPQHF
J gene: TRBJ2-2; V gene: TRBV2; CDR3 protein: CASSGSGGELFF
J gene: TRBJ1-1; V gene: TRBV3-1/TRBV3-2; CDR3 protein: CASSQALNTEAFF
J gene: TRBJ2-2; V gene: TRBV5-5; CDR3 protein: CASSLTIWEELFF
J gene: TRBJ1-3; V gene: TRBV30; CDR3 protein: CAWSVFTRSSGNTIYF
J gene: TRBJ2-1; V gene: TRBV5-1; CDR3 protein: CASSLELSGVPYNEQFF
J gene: TRBJ2-3; V gene: TRBV5-5; CDR3 protein: CASGKLDTDTQYF
J gene: TRBJ1-2; V gene: TRBV28; CDR3 protein: CASRSGAFRTYGYTF
J gene: TRBJ1-5; V gene: TRBV7-6; CDR3 protein: CASSLEDRGHQPQHF
J gene: TRBJ1-2; V gene: TRBV11-2; CDR3 protein: CASSPLGTRFYGYTF
J gene: TRBJ2-2; V gene: TRBV6-5; CDR3 protein: CASSYSNGDTGELFF
J gene: TRBJ2-7; V gene: TRBV5-6; CDR3 protein: CASRINQGIPYEQYF
J gene: TRBJ1-1; V gene: TRBV15; CDR3 protein: CATSREKGLNTEAFF
J gene: TRBJ1-1; V gene: TRBV13; CDR3 protein: CASSRDNLEHNTEAFF
J gene: TRBJ2-2; V gene: TRBV5-5; CDR3 protein: CASGTTGTGTGELFF
J gene: TRBJ1-3; V gene: TRBV29-1; CDR3 protein: CSVDEISGGNTIYF
J gene: TRBJ1-6; V gene: TRBV5-1; CDR3 protein: CASSPRGGQGEGNSPLHF
J gene: TRBJ2-7; V gene: TRBV12-3/TRBV12-4; CDR3 protein: CASRGGGGYEQYF
J gene: TRBJ1-3; V gene: TRBV27; CDR3 protein: CASSLFNTGNTIYF
J gene: TRBJ1-3; V gene: TRBV30; CDR3 protein: CAWSWRGSGNTIYF
J gene: TRBJ1-1; V gene: TRBV4-1; CDR3 protein: CASSQEGQGARKAFF
J gene: TRBJ1-1; V gene: TRBV20-1; CDR3 protein: CSASRGRVNTEAFF
J gene: TRBJ1-5; V gene: TRBV6-2/TRBV6-3; CDR3 protein: CASSYPRQRNQPQHF
J gene: TRBJ2-5; V gene: TRBV3-1/TRBV3-2; CDR3 protein: CASSQARETQYF
J gene: TRBJ2-3; V gene: TRBV5-6; CDR3 protein: CASSLRGLAATDTQYF
J gene: TRBJ1-2; V gene: TRBV6-5; CDR3 protein: CASSNRQGHGYTF
J gene: TRBJ1-4; V gene: TRBV4-1; CDR3 protein: CASSQGQAGTNEKLFF
J gene: TRBJ2-2; V gene: TRBV27; CDR3 protein: CASSWGGTNTGELFF
J gene: TRBJ2-1; V gene: TRBV18; CDR3 protein: CASSGRDAFYEQFF